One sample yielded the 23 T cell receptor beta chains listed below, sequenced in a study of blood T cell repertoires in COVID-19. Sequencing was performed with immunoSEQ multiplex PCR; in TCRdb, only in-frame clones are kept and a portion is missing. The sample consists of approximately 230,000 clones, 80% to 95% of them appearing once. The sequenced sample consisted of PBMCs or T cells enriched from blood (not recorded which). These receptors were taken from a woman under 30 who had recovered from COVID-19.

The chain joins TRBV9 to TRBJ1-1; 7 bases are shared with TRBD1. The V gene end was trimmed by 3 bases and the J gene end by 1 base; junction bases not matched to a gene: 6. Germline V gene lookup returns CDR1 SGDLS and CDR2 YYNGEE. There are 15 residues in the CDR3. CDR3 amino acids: CASSANRGPNTEAFF. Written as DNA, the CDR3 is TGTGCCAGCAGCGCGAACAGGGGCCCGAACACTGAAGCTTTCTTT.

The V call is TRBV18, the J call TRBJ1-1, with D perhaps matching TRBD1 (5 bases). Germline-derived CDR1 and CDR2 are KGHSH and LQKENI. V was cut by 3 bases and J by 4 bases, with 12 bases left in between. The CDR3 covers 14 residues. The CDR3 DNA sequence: TGTGCCAGCTCACCTCAGGGCTCAGGCACTGAAGCTTTCTTT. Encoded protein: CASSPQGSGTEAFF. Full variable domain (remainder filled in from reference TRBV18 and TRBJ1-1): NAGVMQNPRHLVRRRGQEARLRCSPMKGHSHVYWYRQLPEEGLKFMVYLQKENIIDESGMPKERFSAEFPKEGPSILRIQQVVRGDSAAYFCASSPQGSGTEAFFGQGTRLTVV.

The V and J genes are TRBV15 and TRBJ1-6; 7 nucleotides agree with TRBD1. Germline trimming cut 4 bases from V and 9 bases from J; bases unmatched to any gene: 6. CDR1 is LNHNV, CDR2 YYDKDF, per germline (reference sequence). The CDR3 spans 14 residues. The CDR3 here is CATSIDRVGSPLHF. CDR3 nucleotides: TGTGCCACCAGCATTGACAGGGTGGGTTCACCCCTCCACTTT.

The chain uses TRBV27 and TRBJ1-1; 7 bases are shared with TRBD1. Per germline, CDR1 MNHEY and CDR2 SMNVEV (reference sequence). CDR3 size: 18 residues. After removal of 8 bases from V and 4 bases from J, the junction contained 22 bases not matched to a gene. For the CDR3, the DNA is TGTGCCAGCGGCCCCAGACAGGGTTTCATCCATAGTGGCACTGAAGCTTTCTTT. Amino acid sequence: CASGPRQGFIHSGTEAFF.

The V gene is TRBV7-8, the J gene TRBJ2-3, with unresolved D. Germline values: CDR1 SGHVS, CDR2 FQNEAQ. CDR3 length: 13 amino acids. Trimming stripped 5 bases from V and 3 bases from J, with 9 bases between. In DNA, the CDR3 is TGTGCCAGCAGCCCTACAGAGACAGATACGCAGTATTTT. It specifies CASSPTETDTQYF.

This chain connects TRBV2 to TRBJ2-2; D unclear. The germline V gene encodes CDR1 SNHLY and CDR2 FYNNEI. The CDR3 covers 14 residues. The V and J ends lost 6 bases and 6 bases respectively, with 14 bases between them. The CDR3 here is CASRVSSNPGELFF. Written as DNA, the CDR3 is TGTGCCAGCAGGGTATCGAGTAACCCCGGGGAGCTGTTTTTT.

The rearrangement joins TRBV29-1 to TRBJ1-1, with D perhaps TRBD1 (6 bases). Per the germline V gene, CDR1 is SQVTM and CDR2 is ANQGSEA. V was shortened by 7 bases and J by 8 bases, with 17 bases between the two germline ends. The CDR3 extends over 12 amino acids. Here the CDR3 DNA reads TGCAGCGGGGGACACGGAGTTTTAGAAGCTTTCTTT. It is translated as CSGGHGVLEAFF.

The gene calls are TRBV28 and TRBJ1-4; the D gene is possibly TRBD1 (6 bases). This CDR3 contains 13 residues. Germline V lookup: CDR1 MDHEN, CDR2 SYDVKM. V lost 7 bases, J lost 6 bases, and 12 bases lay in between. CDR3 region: CASKGGRDEKLFF. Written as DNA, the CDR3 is TGTGCCAGCAAGGGGGGGCGCGATGAAAAACTGTTTTTT. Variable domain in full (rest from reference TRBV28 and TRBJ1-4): DVKVTQSSRYLVKRTGEKVFLECVQDMDHENMFWYRQDPGLGLRLIYFSYDVKMKEKGDIPEGYSVSREKKERFSLILESASTNQTSMYLCASKGGRDEKLFFGSGTQLSVL.

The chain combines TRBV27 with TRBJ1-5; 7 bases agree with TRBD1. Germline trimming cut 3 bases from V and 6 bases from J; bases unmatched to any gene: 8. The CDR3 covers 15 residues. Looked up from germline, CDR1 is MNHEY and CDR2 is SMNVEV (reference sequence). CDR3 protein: CASSFSTGVIQPQHF. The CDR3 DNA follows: TGTGCCAGCAGTTTTTCCACAGGGGTAATTCAGCCCCAGCATTTT.

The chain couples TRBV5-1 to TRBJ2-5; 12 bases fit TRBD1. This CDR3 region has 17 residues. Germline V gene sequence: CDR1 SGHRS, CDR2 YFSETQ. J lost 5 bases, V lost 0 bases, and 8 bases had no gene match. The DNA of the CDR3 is TGCGCCAGCAGCTTGGAATTCCGCGGGACAGGGGGCGAGACCCAGTACTTC. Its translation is CASSLEFRGTGGETQYF.

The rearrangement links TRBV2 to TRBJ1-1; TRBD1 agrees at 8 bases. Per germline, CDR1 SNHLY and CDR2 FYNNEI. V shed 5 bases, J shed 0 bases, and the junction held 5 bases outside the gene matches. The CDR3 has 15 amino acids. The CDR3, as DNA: TGTGCCAGCAGTAAAACAGGGGGAATGAACACTGAAGCTTTCTTT. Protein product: CASSKTGGMNTEAFF.

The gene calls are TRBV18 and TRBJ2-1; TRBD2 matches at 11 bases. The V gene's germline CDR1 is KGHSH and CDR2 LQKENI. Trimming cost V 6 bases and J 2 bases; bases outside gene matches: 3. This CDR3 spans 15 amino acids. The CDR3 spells CASSPSGRPYNEQFF. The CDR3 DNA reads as TGTGCCAGCTCGCCTAGCGGGAGGCCCTACAATGAGCAGTTCTTC.

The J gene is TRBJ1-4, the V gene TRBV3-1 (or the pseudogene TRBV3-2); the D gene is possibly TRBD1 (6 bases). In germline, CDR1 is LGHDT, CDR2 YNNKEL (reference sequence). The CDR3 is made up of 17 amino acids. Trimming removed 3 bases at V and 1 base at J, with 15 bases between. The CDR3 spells CASSQSGVRRTNEKLFF. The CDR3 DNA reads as TGTGCCAGCAGCCAGTCAGGGGTTCGCAGAACTAATGAAAAACTGTTTTTT.

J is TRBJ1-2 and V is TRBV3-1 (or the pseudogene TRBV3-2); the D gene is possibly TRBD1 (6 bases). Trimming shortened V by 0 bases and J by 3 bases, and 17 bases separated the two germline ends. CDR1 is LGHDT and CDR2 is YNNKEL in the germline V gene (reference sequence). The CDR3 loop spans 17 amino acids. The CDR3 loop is CASSQDPGAGLYYGYTF. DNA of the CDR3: TGTGCCAGCAGCCAAGATCCAGGGGCTGGTCTTTACTATGGCTACACCTTC.

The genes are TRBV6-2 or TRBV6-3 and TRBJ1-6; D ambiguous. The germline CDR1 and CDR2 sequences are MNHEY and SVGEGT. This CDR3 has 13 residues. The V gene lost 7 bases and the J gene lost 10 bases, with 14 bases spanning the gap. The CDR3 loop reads CASTPEVRSPLHF. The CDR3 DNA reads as TGTGCCAGCACCCCCGAGGTCCGGTCACCCCTCCACTTT.

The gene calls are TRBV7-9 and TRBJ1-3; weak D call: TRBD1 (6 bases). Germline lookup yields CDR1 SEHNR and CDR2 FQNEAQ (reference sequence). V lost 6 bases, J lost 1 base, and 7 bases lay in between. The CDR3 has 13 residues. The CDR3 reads CASRTGSGNTIYF. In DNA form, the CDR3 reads TGTGCCAGCAGGACAGGTTCTGGAAACACCATATATTTT.

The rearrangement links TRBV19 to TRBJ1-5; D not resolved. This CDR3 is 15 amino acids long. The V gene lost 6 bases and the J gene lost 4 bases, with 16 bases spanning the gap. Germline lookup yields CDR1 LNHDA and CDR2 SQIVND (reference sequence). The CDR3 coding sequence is TGTGCCAGTAGACCCCCCGGACTGCCTAATCAGCCCCAGCATTTT. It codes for CASRPPGLPNQPQHF.

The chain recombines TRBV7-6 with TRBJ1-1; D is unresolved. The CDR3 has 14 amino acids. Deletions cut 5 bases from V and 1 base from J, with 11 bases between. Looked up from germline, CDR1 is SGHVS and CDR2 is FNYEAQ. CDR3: CASSPFAGNTEAFF. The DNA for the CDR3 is TGTGCCAGCAGCCCCTTTGCGGGGAACACTGAAGCTTTCTTT. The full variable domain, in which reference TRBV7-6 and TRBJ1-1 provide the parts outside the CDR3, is GAGVSQSPRYKVTKRGQDVALRCDPISGHVSLYWYRQALGQGPEFLTYFNYEAQQDKSGLPNDRFSAERPEGSISTLTIQRTEQRDSAMYRCASSPFAGNTEAFFGQGTRLTVV.

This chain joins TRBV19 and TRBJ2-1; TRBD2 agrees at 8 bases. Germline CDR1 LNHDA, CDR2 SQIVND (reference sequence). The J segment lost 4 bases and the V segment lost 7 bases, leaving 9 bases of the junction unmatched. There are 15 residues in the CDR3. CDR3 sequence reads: CASTDGGAGYNEQFF. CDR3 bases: TGTGCCAGTACGGACGGGGGGGCAGGGTACAATGAGCAGTTCTTC.

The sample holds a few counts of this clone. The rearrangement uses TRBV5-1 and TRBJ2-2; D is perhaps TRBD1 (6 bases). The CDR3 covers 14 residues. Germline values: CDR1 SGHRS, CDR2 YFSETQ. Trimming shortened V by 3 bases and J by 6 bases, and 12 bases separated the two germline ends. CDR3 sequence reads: CASSSIQGPGELFF. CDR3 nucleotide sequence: TGCGCCAGCAGCTCGATACAGGGCCCCGGGGAGCTGTTTTTT.

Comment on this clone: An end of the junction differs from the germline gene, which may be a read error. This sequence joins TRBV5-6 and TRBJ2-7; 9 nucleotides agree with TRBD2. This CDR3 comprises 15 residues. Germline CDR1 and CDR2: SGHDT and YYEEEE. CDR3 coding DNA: TGTACCAGCAGCTTACTCGCGGGACTAGCCAACGAGCAGTACTTC. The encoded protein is CTSSLLAGLANEQYF. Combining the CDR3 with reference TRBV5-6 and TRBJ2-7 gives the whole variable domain DAGVTQSPTHLIKTRGQQVTLRCSPKSGHDTVSWYQQALGQGPQFIFQYYEEEERQRGNFPDRFSGHQFPNYSSELNVNALLLGDSALYLCTSSLLAGLANEQYFGPGTRLTVT.

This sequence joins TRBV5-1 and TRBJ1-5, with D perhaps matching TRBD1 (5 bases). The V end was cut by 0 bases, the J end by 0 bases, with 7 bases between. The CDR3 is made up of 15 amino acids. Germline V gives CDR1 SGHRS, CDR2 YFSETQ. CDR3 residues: CASSLAGGSNQPQHF. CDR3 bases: TGCGCCAGCAGCTTGGCGGGGGGTAGCAATCAGCCCCAGCATTTT.

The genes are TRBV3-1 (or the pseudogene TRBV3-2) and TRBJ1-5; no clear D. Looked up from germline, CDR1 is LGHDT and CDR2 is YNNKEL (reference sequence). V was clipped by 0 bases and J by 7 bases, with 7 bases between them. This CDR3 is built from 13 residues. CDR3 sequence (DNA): TGTGCCAGCAGCCAAGATAGAAGCCAGCCCCAGCATTTT. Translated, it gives CASSQDRSQPQHF.